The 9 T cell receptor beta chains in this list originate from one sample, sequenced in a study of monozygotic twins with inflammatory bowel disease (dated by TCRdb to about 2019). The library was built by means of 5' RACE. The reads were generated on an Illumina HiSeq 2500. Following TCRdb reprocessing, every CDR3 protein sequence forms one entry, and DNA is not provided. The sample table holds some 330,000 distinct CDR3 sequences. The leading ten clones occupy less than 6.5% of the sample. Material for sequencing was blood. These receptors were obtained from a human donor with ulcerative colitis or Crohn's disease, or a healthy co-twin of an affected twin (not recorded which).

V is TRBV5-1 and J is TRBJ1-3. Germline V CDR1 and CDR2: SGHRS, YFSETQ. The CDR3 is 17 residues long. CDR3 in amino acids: CASSIGLDDYSGNTIYF.

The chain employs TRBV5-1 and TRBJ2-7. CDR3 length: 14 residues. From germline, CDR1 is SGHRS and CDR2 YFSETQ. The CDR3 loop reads CASSLEVGTYEQYF.

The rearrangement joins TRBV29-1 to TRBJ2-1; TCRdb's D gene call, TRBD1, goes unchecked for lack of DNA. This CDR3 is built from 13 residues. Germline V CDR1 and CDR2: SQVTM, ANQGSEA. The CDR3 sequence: CSVDTGVNNEQFF.

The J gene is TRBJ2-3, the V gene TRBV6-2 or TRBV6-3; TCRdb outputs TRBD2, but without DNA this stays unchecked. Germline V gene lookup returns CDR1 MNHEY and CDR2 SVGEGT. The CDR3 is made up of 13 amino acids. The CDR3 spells CAIGRTLGDTQYF.

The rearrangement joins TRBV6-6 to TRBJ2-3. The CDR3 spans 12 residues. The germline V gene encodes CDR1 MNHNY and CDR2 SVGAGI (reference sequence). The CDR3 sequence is CASSTTSDTQYF.

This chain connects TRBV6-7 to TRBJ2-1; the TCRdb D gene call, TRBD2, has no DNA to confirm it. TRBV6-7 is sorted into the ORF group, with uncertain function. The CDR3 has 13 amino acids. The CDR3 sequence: CASIRLSYNEQFF.

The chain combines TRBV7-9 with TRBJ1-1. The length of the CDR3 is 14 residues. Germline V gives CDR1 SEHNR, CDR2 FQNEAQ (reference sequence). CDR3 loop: CASSSWAVNTEAFF.

CDR3 loop: CASSHEQGSAGANVLTF. The chain uses TRBV18 and TRBJ2-6; TCRdb names TRBD1, which stays unverified in the absence of DNA. The germline gives CDR1 KGHSH, CDR2 LQKENI. The CDR3 covers 17 residues.

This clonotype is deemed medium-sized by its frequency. The CDR3 sequence is CASSPQSSLTYEQYF. The V gene is TRBV7-9, the J gene TRBJ2-7. In germline, CDR1 is SEHNR, CDR2 FQNEAQ (reference sequence). The length of the CDR3 is 15 residues. The whole variable domain, filled in from reference TRBV7-9 and TRBJ2-7, reads DTGVSQNPRHKITKRGQNVTFRCDPISEHNRLYWYRQTLGQGPEFLTYFQNEAQLEKSRLLSDRFSAERPKGSFSTLEIQRTEQGDSAMYLCASSPQSSLTYEQYFGPGTRLTVT.